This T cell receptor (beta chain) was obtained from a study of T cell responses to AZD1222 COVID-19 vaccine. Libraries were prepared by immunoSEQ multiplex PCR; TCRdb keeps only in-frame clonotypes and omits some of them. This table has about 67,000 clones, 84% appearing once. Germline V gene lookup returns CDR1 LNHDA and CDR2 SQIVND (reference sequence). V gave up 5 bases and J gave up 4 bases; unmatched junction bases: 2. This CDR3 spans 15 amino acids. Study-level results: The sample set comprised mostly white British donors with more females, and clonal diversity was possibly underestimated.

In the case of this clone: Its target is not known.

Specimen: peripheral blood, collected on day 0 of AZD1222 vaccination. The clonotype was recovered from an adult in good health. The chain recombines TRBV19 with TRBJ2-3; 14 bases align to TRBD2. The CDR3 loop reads CASSQTSGRADTQYF. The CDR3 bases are TGTGCCAGTAGTCAGACTAGCGGGAGGGCAGATACGCAGTATTTT.